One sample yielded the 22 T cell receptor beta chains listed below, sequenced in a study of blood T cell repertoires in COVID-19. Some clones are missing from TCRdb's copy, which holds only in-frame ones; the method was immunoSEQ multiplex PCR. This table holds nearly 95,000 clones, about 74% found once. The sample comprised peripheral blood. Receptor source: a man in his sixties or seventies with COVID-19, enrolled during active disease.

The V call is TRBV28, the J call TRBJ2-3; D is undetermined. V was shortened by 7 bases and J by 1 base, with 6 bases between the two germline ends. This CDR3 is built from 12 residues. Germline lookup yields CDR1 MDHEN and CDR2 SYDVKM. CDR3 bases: TGTGCCAGCACTACCGGCACAGATACGCAGTATTTT. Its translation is CASTTGTDTQYF.

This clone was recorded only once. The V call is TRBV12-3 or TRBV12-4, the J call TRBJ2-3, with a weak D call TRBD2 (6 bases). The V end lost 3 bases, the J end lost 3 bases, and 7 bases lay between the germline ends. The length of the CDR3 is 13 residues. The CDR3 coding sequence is TGTGCCAGCAGTTTTCGGGGGACAGATACGCAGTATTTT. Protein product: CASSFRGTDTQYF.

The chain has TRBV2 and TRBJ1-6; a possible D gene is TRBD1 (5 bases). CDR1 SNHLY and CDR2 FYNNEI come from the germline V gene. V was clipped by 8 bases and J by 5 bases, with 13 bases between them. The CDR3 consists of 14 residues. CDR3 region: CASWGRQNNSPLHF. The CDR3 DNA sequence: TGTGCCAGCTGGGGTAGACAGAATAATTCACCCCTCCACTTT.

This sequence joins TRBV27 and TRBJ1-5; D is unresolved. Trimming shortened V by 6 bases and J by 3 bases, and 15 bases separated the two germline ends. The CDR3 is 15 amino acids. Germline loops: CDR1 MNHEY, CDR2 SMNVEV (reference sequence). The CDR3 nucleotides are TGTGCCAGCAGCCCGATATCCGGTAACAATCAGCCCCAGCATTTT. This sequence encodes CASSPISGNNQPQHF.

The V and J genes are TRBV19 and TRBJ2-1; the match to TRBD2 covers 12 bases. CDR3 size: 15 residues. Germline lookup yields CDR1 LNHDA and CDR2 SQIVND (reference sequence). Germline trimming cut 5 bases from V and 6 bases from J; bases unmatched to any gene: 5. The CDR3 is CASSASSGRANEQFF. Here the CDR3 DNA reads TGTGCCAGTAGTGCCTCTAGCGGGAGGGCCAATGAGCAGTTCTTC.

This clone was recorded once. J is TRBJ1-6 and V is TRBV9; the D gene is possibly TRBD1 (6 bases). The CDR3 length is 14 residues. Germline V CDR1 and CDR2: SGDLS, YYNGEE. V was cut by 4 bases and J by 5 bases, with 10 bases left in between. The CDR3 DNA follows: TGTGCCAGCAGCCCACGGACAGATAATTCACCCCTCCACTTT. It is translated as CASSPRTDNSPLHF.

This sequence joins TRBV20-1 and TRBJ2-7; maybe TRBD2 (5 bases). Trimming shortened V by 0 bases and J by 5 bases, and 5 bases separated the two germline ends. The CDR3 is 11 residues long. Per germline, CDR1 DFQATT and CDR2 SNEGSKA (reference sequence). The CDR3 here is CSAREADEQYF. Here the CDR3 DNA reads TGCAGTGCTAGAGAAGCGGACGAGCAGTACTTC.

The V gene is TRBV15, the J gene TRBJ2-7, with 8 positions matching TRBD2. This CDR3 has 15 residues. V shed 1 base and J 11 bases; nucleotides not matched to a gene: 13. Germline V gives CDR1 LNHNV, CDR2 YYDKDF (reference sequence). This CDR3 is CATSRGSAGAPLEYF. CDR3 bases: TGTGCCACCAGCAGAGGTTCAGCGGGGGCGCCGTTGGAGTACTTC.

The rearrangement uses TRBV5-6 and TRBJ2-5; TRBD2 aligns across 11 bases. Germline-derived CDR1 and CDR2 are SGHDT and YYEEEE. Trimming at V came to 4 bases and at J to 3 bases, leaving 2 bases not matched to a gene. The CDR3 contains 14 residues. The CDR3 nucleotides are TGTGCCAGCAGCACGGGACTAGCGGAAGAGACCCAGTACTTC. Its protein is CASSTGLAEETQYF. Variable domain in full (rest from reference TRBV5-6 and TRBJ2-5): DAGVTQSPTHLIKTRGQQVTLRCSPKSGHDTVSWYQQALGQGPQFIFQYYEEEERQRGNFPDRFSGHQFPNYSSELNVNALLLGDSALYLCASSTGLAEETQYFGPGTRLLVL.

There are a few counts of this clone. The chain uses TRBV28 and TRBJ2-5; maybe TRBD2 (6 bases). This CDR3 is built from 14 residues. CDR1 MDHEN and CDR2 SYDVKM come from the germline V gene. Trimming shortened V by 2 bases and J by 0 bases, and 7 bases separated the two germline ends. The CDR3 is CASSLGGYQETQYF. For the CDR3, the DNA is TGTGCCAGCAGTTTAGGGGGGTACCAAGAGACCCAGTACTTC.

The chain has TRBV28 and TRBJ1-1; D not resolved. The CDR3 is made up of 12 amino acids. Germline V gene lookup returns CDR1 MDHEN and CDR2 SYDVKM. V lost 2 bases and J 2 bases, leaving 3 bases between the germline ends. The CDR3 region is CASSLPNTEAFF. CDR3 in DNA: TGTGCCAGCAGTTTACCTAACACTGAAGCTTTCTTT.

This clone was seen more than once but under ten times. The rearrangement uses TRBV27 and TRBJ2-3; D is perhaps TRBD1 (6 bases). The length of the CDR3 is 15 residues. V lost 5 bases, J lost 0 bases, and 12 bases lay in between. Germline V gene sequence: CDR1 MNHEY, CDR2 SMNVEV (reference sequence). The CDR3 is CASSPRQASTDTQYF. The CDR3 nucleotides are TGTGCCAGCAGTCCCCGACAGGCTAGCACAGATACGCAGTATTTT.

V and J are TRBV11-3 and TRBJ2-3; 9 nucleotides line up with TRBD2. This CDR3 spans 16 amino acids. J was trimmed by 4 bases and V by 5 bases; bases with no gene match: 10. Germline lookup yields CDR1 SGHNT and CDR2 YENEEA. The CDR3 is CASSPGWREGADTQYF. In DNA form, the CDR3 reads TGTGCCAGCAGCCCGGGGTGGCGGGAGGGCGCAGATACGCAGTATTTT.

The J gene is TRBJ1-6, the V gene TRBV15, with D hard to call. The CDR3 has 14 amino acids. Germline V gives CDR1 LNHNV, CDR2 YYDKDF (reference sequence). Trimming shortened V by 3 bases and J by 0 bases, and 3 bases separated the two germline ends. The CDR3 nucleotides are TGTGCCACCAGCAGCGGCTCCTATAATTCACCCCTCCACTTT. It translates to CATSSGSYNSPLHF.

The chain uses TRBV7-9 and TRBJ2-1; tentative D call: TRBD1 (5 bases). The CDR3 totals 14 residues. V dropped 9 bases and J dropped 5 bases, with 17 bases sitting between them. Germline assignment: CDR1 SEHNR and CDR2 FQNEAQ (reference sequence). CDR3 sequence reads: CASLLPDSNNEQFF. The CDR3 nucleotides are TGTGCCAGTCTATTACCCGACAGTAACAATGAGCAGTTCTTC.

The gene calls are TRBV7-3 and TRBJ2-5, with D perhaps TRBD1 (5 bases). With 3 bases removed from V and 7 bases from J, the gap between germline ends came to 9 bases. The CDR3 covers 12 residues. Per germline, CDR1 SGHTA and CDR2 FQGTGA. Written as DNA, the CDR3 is TGTGCCAGCAGCTTTCAGGGTGGGACCCAGTACTTC. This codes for CASSFQGGTQYF.

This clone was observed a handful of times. The CDR3 sequence is CASSKGATSASTDTQYF. The CDR3 DNA follows: TGTGCCAGCAGCAAAGGGGCCACTAGCGCCAGCACAGATACGCAGTATTTT. This chain links TRBV21-1 with TRBJ2-3; the D call in the table, TRBD2, was not verified against the DNA. TRBV21-1 is a pseudogene. This CDR3 comprises 17 residues.

CDR3 loop: CASRYEQGADTEAFF. In DNA form, the CDR3 reads TGTGCCAGCAGGTACGAGCAGGGGGCCGACACTGAAGCTTTCTTT. The chain links TRBV5-4 to TRBJ1-1, with 8 positions matching TRBD1. The germline V gene has CDR1 SGHNT and CDR2 YYREEE (reference sequence). This CDR3 region has 15 residues. Losses at the gene ends were 5 bases for V and 3 bases for J; bases not matched to a gene: 9.

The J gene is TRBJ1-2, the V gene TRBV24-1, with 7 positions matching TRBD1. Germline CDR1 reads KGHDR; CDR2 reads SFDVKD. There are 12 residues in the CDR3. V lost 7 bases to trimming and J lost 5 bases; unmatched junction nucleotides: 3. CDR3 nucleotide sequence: TGTGCCACCAGCGCGACAGGGTATGGCTACACCTTC. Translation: CATSATGYGYTF.

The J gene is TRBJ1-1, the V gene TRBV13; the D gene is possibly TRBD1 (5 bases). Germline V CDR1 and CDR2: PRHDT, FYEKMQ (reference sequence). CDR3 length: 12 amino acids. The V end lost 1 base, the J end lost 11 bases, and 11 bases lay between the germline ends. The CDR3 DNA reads TGTGCCAGCAGCTTAGCTGGGGGGAGGGCTTTCTTT. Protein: CASSLAGGRAFF.

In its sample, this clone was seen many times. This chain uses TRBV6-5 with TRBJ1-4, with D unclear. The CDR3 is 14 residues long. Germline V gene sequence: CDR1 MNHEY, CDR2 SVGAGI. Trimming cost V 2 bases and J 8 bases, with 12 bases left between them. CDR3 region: CASSYGPGGEKLFF. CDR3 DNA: TGTGCCAGCAGTTACGGCCCAGGAGGGGAAAAACTGTTTTTT.

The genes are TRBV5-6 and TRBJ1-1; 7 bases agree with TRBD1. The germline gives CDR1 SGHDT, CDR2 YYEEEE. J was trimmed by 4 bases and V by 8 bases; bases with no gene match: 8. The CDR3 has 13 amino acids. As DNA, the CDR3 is TGTGCCAGTCTAGGGGGCTGGGGCACTGAAGCTTTCTTT. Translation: CASLGGWGTEAFF.